These 15 T cell receptor beta chains share one sample of origin, sequenced in a study of CD8+CD57+ T cells in acquired aplastic anemia. All patients picked for sequencing had shown, by flow cytometry, an expansion of CD8+CD57+ cells. Profiling of TCR beta VDJ combinations and CDR3 sequences used genomic DNA as template. TCRdb fed the reads into MiXCR, producing one record per CDR3 protein. The sample shows just over 450,000 distinct CDR3 sequences, roughly 34% of them seen only once. The material sequenced was sorted CD4+, CD8+, or CD8+CD57+ T cells (not recorded which) from PBMCs. The receptors stem from a human donor with aplastic anemia.

The chain couples TRBV29-1 to TRBJ1-2, with 7 bases that match TRBD1. CDR3 length: 13 amino acids. The V gene end was trimmed by 3 bases and the J gene end by 3 bases; junction bases not matched to a gene: 4. The germline V gene encodes CDR1 SQVTM and CDR2 ANQGSEA. For the CDR3, the DNA is TGCAGCGTTGAGTTACAGGGGTACTATGGCTACACCTTC. Amino acids: CSVELQGYYGYTF.

A note on this clonotype: The junction departs from germline at one end; a sequencing error may be responsible. The rearrangement joins TRBV6-1 to TRBJ2-7; TRBD1 matches 7 bases. The CDR3 loop spans 14 amino acids. Germline V gives CDR1 MNHNS, CDR2 SASEGT. For the CDR3, the DNA is TGTGCCAGCAGGGAAGACAGGGACCCGTACGAGCGGTACTTC. Encoded protein: CASREDRDPYERYF.

This clonotype has at least ten counts. The chain carries TRBV7-9 and TRBJ1-2, with a weak D call TRBD1 (6 bases). This CDR3 has 14 residues. Germline lookup yields CDR1 SEHNR and CDR2 FQNEAQ (reference sequence). Deletions cut 1 base from V and 5 bases from J, with 11 bases between. CDR3 nucleotides: TGTGCCAGCAGCTTAGACGGGGGCTCATATGGCTACACCTTC. Its protein product is CASSLDGGSYGYTF. Supplemented by reference TRBV7-9 and TRBJ1-2, the full variable domain reads DTGVSQNPRHKITKRGQNVTFRCDPISEHNRLYWYRQTLGQGPEFLTYFQNEAQLEKSRLLSDRFSAERPKGSFSTLEIQRTEQGDSAMYLCASSLDGGSYGYTFGSGTRLTVV.

Regarding this clonotype: A much larger clone differs from this one at a single base, so this may be a read error. The V gene is TRBV20-1, the J gene TRBJ1-2, with 7 bases that match TRBD1. V was clipped by 6 bases and J by 1 base; unmatched bases: 8. CDR3 length: 14 residues. The germline V gene encodes CDR1 DFQATT and CDR2 SNEGSKA (reference sequence). The CDR3: CSAPGGGRNYGYTF. DNA for the CDR3: TGCAGTGCGCCAGGGGGGGGTCGTAACTATGGCTACACCTTC.

The rearrangement uses TRBV25-1 and TRBJ2-1; 11 positions agree with TRBD1. V was pared by 6 bases and J by 6 bases, with 7 bases of the junction left unmatched. The germline V gene has CDR1 MGHDK and CDR2 SYGVNS. CDR3 size: 15 residues. The CDR3 region is CASSRDRGRGNEQFF. CDR3 DNA: TGTGCCAGCAGCAGGGACAGGGGGAGGGGCAATGAGCAGTTCTTC.

This clonotype was seen ten or more times. The gene calls are TRBV2 and TRBJ1-1; no clear D gene. Germline V gene data show CDR1 as SNHLY and CDR2 as FYNNEI. The CDR3 spans 14 residues. Trimming removed 3 bases from V and 4 bases from J, with 12 bases in between. CDR3 sequence reads: CASSDVGRGTEAFF. CDR3 sequence (DNA): TGTGCCAGCAGTGATGTGGGTCGGGGCACTGAAGCTTTCTTT.

In DNA, the CDR3 is TGTGCCAGCACCGGTTCCCGACGGGATTCACCCCTCCACTTT. This codes for CASTGSRRDSPLHF. J is TRBJ1-6 and V is TRBV2; D is unclear. V was clipped by 7 bases and J by 8 bases, with 15 bases between them. Germline lookup yields CDR1 SNHLY and CDR2 FYNNEI. The CDR3 consists of 14 residues. Looking up the rest from reference TRBV2 and TRBJ1-6 gives the full variable domain: EPEVTQTPSHQVTQMGQEVILRCVPISNHLYFYWYRQILGQKVEFLVSFYNNEISEKSEIFDDQFSVERPDGSNFTLKIRSTKLEDSAMYFCASTGSRRDSPLHFGNGTRLTVT.

CDR3 amino acids: CASSFKVGMSQPQHF. DNA of the CDR3: TGTGCCAGCAGCTTTAAAGTGGGAATGAGTCAGCCCCAGCATTTT. This chain uses TRBV7-2 with TRBJ1-5; no clear D. Per germline, CDR1 SGHTA and CDR2 FQGNSA. V was clipped by 3 bases and J by 6 bases, with 15 bases between them. This CDR3 region has 15 residues.

This clonotype was observed at least ten times. V usage is TRBV20-1 and J usage is TRBJ2-7; maybe TRBD2 (5 bases). V gave up 6 bases and J gave up 7 bases, with 22 bases separating them. Per germline, CDR1 DFQATT and CDR2 SNEGSKA (reference sequence). The CDR3 is 14 amino acids. DNA of the CDR3: TGCAGTGCCTACCTCCCCCTGCGGGCCGAAGAGCAGTACTTC. It specifies CSAYLPLRAEEQYF.

This clonotype was recorded a few times. The chain recombines TRBV20-1 with TRBJ2-7, with unresolved D. The ends were cut back, 0 bases at V and 4 bases at J, with 16 bases in the middle. The CDR3 has 15 amino acids. From germline, CDR1 is DFQATT and CDR2 SNEGSKA (reference sequence). CDR3 amino acids: CSARDLVRAGYEQYF. The CDR3 bases are TGCAGTGCTAGAGATCTGGTGAGAGCTGGATACGAGCAGTACTTC.

As regards this clonotype: Being one base from a much bigger clone, this may be a read error. V and J are TRBV2 and TRBJ2-3; no firm D call. The CDR3 consists of 15 residues. From germline, CDR1 is SNHLY and CDR2 FYNNEI. The CDR3 protein is CASSEAAQSTDAQYF. The CDR3 region has the DNA TGTGCCAGCAGTGAAGCGGCACAAAGCACAGATGCGCAGTATTTT.

This clonotype has a count of ten or more. The CDR3 region has the DNA TGTGCCAGCAGCGTAGCGGGGCGGGAGCAGTACTTC. This codes for CASSVAGREQYF. The J gene is TRBJ2-7, the V gene TRBV9; possibly TRBD1 or TRBD2 for D (5 bases each). This CDR3 comprises 12 residues. Trimming removed 0 bases from V and 7 bases from J, with 8 bases in between. The germline V gene has CDR1 SGDLS and CDR2 YYNGEE. The full variable domain, rest sourced from reference TRBV9 and TRBJ2-7, is DSGVTQTPKHLITATGQRVTLRCSPRSGDLSVYWYQQSLDQGLQFLIQYYNGEERAKGNILERFSAQQFPDLHSELNLSSLELGDSALYFCASSVAGREQYFGPGTRLTVT.

This sequence joins TRBV19 and TRBJ1-3; 7 nucleotides match TRBD1. Trimming at V came to 11 bases and at J to 0 bases, leaving 4 bases not matched to a gene. The CDR3 length is 13 residues. Germline CDR1 and CDR2: LNHDA and SQIVND (reference sequence). This CDR3 reads CAWRQGSGNTIYF. The CDR3 bases are TGTGCCTGGAGACAGGGCTCTGGAAACACCATATATTTT.

Written as DNA, the CDR3 is TGTGCCAGCAGCAGAGCGGGAGCGGGCTCCTACAATGAGCAGTTCTTC. Protein: CASSRAGAGSYNEQFF. V is TRBV5-5 and J is TRBJ2-1, with 8 positions matching TRBD2. The CDR3 is made up of 16 amino acids. V shed 4 bases and J 0 bases; nucleotides not matched to a gene: 6. Germline assignment: CDR1 SGHKS and CDR2 YYEKEE (reference sequence). Together with reference TRBV5-5 and TRBJ2-1, the CDR3 gives the full variable domain: DAGVTQSPTHLIKTRGQQVTLRCSPISGHKSVSWYQQVLGQGPQFIFQYYEKEERGRGNFPDRFSARQFPNYSSELNVNALLLGDSALYLCASSRAGAGSYNEQFFGPGTRLTVL.

At least ten counts were recorded for this clonotype. This chain uses TRBV19 with TRBJ1-5; D gene unclear. From germline, CDR1 is LNHDA and CDR2 SQIVND (reference sequence). V was trimmed by 2 bases and J by 0 bases, leaving 8 bases between them. CDR3 length: 15 residues. CDR3 nucleotide sequence: TGTGCCAGTAGTATATCTGTCCATAGCAATCAGCCCCAGCATTTT. Amino acids: CASSISVHSNQPQHF.